These T cell receptor beta chains were read from a single sample in a study of blood T cell repertoires in COVID-19. Data came from immunoSEQ multiplex PCR; TCRdb stores just in-frame clones and leaves some out. The data hold 180,000 or so clones, with approximately 85% observed a single time. The sequencing sample was made of PBMCs or T cells enriched from blood (not recorded which). Receptor source: a middle-aged man who had recovered from COVID-19. Each CDR3 is given with its conserved first and last residue. The D gene is left open where the match is weak. The size entry is marked missing in some rows and otherwise reads once, few, many or a size class.

clone size	CDR3 length	V gene	J gene	D gene	CDR3 DNA	CDR3 protein
.	13	TRBV5-1	TRBJ1-5	.	TGCGCCAGCAGCGCTTCCGGGGATCAGCCCCAGCATTTT	CASSASGDQPQHF
once	16	TRBV4-1	TRBJ1-2	.	TGCGCCAGCAGCCAAGGGAATTTGGGCCATGACTATGGCTACACCTTC	CASSQGNLGHDYGYTF
.	12	TRBV12-3/TRBV12-4	TRBJ2-4	.	TGTGCCCAGAGACAGGCCTCCAACATTCAGTACTTC	CAQRQASNIQYF
.	14	TRBV19	TRBJ1-5	TRBD1	TGTGCCAGTACCGATCCTACAGGGGTTCAGCCCCAGCATTTT	CASTDPTGVQPQHF
.	17	TRBV11-2	TRBJ1-2	.	TGTGCCAGCAGCTTAGATACCCGTGCAGTCCTTAACTATGGCTACACCTTC	CASSLDTRAVLNYGYTF
.	13	TRBV12-3/TRBV12-4	TRBJ2-3	TRBD2	TGTGCCAGCAGTCCCGCGGGGGGAGATACGCAGTATTTT	CASSPAGGDTQYF
once	15	TRBV24-1	TRBJ1-2	.	TGTGCCACCAGTGATCCTAGGCAGGGAAACTATGGCTACACCTTC	CATSDPRQGNYGYTF
.	15	TRBV7-8	TRBJ2-3	.	TGTGCCAGCGGGCGGACTTCCCATCATACAGATACGCAGTATTTT	CASGRTSHHTDTQYF
.	15	TRBV2	TRBJ2-7	TRBD2	TGTGCCAGCACCAACGTCGGGGGGTTAGGAAACGAGCAGTACTTC	CASTNVGGLGNEQYF
.	15	TRBV6-5	TRBJ1-1	.	TGTGCCAGCAGTTACCTACAGGGTACCAACACTGAAGCTTTCTTT	CASSYLQGTNTEAFF
.	15	TRBV5-1	TRBJ1-5	TRBD1	TGCGCCAGCAGCTTGGAGGGGACAGGTGAACAGCCCCAGCATTTT	CASSLEGTGEQPQHF
.	16	TRBV10-3	TRBJ2-7	TRBD1	TGTGCCATCAGTGAGTGGGGACAGTCGAGCTCCTACGAGCAGTACTTC	CAISEWGQSSSYEQYF
.	17	TRBV14	TRBJ2-3	.	TGTGCCAGCAGCCAAGATTGGGTAGCGCCTAGCACAGATACGCAGTATTTT	CASSQDWVAPSTDTQYF
once	13	TRBV12-3/TRBV12-4	TRBJ2-5	.	TGTGCCAGCAGCCCAACTAGCTGGGAGACCCAGTACTTC	CASSPTSWETQYF
.	15	TRBV28	TRBJ2-4	.	TGTGCCAGCAGTGACAGTGATGTTGCCAAAAACATTCAGTACTTC	CASSDSDVAKNIQYF
.	13	TRBV19	TRBJ2-3	.	TGTGCCAGTAGACTCCCCAGCACAGATACGCAGTATTTT	CASRLPSTDTQYF
.	14	TRBV29-1	TRBJ1-2	.	TGCAGCGCCCCAGGAATTACAGGGTTAAGTGGCTACACCTTC	CSAPGITGLSGYTF
.	16	TRBV28	TRBJ2-1	TRBD2	TGTGCCACCCTAAAGGTTGCAGCGGGAGCAGGGAATGAGCAGTTCTTC	CATLKVAAGAGNEQFF
.	15	TRBV28	TRBJ1-5	TRBD1	TGTGCCAGCAGCCGCGGGACAGGGAACAATCAGCCCCAGCATTTT	CASSRGTGNNQPQHF
.	15	TRBV10-3	TRBJ1-1	.	TGTGCCATCAGGGACGACAAGGGTGCGGGCACTGAAGCTTTCTTT	CAIRDDKGAGTEAFF
.	13	TRBV2	TRBJ2-7	.	TGTGCCAGCAGTCCCAGGGCCACCTACGAGCAGTACTTC	CASSPRATYEQYF
.	14	TRBV3-1/TRBV3-2	TRBJ1-3	.	TGTGCCAGCAGCCGGGAGGGCGGAGGAAACACCATATATTTT	CASSREGGGNTIYF
.	15	TRBV9	TRBJ1-1	.	TGTGCCAGCAGCCCATCCGGGGGGGCGATCACTGAAGCTTTCTTT	CASSPSGGAITEAFF
.	14	TRBV28	TRBJ1-4	.	TGTGCCAGCCTAGAGTCAGGGGCTGGCGAAAAACTGTTTTTT	CASLESGAGEKLFF
.	14	TRBV3-1/TRBV3-2	TRBJ1-1	TRBD1	TGTGCCAGCAGCCAAAGGGACAGGCTCACTGAAGCTTTCTTT	CASSQRDRLTEAFF
.	15	TRBV18	TRBJ2-3	.	TGTGCCAGCTCACCCCTGAGCGGGAGCACAGATACGCAGTATTTT	CASSPLSGSTDTQYF
.	12	TRBV5-5	TRBJ1-5	.	TGTGCCAGCAGCCTACAGGGAGAGCCCCAGCATTTT	CASSLQGEPQHF
.	12	TRBV5-5	TRBJ1-1	.	TGTGCCAGCAGCTTTAGGGGCACTGAAGCTTTCTTT	CASSFRGTEAFF
.	16	TRBV28	TRBJ2-6	.	TGTGCCAGCAGTTCCCCGCGAGGCTCGGGGGCCAACGTCCTGACTTTC	CASSSPRGSGANVLTF
.	13	TRBV28	TRBJ2-7	.	TGTGCCAGCAGTTTAGCCGGGTCGGTCGAGCAGTACTTC	CASSLAGSVEQYF
.	14	TRBV30	TRBJ2-6	TRBD1	TGTGCCTGGAACAGGGGTTCTGGGGCCAACGTCCTGACTTTC	CAWNRGSGANVLTF
.	15	TRBV7-9	TRBJ1-1	.	TGTGCCAGCAGCACGGTACCTGCGGGGGCACGGGAAGCTTTCTTT	CASSTVPAGAREAFF
.	14	TRBV5-1	TRBJ2-7	.	TGCGCCAGCAGCTTACAAAGTTCATCCTACGAGCAGTACTTC	CASSLQSSSYEQYF
few	16	TRBV6-6	TRBJ1-1	.	TGTGCCAGCACCTTAACAGGGAACAGGATGAACACTGAAGCTTTCTTT	CASTLTGNRMNTEAFF
.	14	TRBV27	TRBJ2-6	.	TGTGCCAGCAGTCCCCTAGCTGGGGCCAACGTCCTGACTTTC	CASSPLAGANVLTF
medium-sized	14	TRBV7-8	TRBJ1-2	TRBD1	TGTGCCAGCAGCTTACGGACAGGGTTCTATGGCTACACCTTC	CASSLRTGFYGYTF
.	15	TRBV19	TRBJ2-3	.	TGTGCCAGTAGTATCGGCGGAGCACGTCCAGATACGCAGTATTTT	CASSIGGARPDTQYF
.	13	TRBV20-1	TRBJ2-7	.	TGCAGTGCTAGTCCCGGGAGCTCCTACGAGCAGTACTTC	CSASPGSSYEQYF
.	13	TRBV12-3/TRBV12-4	TRBJ1-1	.	TGTGCCAGCAGACTCCTGGTATCCACTGAAGCTTTCTTT	CASRLLVSTEAFF
.	16	TRBV5-4	TRBJ2-7	.	TGTGCCAGCAGCAATAAGGGTGACAGCCAACCCTACGAGCAGTACTTC	CASSNKGDSQPYEQYF